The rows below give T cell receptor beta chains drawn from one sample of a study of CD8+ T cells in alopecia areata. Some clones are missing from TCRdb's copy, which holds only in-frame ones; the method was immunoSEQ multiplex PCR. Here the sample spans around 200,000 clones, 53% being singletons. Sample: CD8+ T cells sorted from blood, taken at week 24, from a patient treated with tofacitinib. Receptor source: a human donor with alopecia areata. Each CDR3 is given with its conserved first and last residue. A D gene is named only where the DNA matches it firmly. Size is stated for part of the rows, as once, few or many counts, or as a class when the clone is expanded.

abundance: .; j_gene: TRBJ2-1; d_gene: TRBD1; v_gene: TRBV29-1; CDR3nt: TGCAGCGTGGAACCGGGACAGGGTGGGCAGTTCTTC; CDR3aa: CSVEPGQGGQFF
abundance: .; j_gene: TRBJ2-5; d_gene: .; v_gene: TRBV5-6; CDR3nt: TGTGCCAGCAGCTCGGACTTTCAAGAGACCCAGTACTTC; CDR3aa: CASSSDFQETQYF
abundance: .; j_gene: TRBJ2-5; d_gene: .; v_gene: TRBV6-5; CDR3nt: TGTGCCAGCAGTTACTCGACAGAAGGGGAGCGGGAGACCCAGTACTTC; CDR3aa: CASSYSTEGERETQYF
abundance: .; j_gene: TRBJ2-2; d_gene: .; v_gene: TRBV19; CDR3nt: TGTGCCAGTAGGACGGAGAACACCGGGGAGCTGTTTTTT; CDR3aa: CASRTENTGELFF
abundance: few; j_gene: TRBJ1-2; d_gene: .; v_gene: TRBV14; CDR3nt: TGTGCCAGCAGCCCGGGACGGAACTATGGCTACACCTTC; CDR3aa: CASSPGRNYGYTF
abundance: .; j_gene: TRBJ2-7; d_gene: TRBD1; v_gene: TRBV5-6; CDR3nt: TGTGCCAGCTCTTGGACAGGTTCCTACGAGCAGTACTTC; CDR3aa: CASSWTGSYEQYF
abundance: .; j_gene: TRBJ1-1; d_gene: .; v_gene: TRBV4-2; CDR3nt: TGTGCCAGCAGCCAAGATCCGACAGAAGCTTTCTTT; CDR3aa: CASSQDPTEAFF
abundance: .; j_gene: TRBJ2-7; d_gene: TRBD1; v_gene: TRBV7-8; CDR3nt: TGTGCCAGCAGCCCCCGGGACAGGGCCTACGAGCAGTACTTC; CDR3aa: CASSPRDRAYEQYF
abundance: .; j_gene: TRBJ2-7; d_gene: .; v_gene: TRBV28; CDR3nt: TGTGCCAGCAGTTTATCAGGGTTAGAGCAGTACTTC; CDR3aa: CASSLSGLEQYF
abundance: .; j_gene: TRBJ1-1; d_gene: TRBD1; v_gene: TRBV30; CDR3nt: TGTGCCTGGAGTACCGACAGGGGGAGCACTGAAGCTTTCTTT; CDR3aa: CAWSTDRGSTEAFF
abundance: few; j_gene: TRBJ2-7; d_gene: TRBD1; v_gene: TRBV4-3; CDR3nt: TGCGCCAGCAGCCTAGGACAGGGAAGTAACGAGCAGTACTTC; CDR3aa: CASSLGQGSNEQYF
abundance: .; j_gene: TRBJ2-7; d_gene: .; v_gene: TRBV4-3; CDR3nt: TGCGCCAGCAGCCAATCCCAACAGGGTCTCTACGAGCAGTACTTC; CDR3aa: CASSQSQQGLYEQYF
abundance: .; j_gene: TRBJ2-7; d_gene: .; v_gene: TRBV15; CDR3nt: TGTGCCACCAGCGGGTTTGACCTTGGACGGACGACCTACGAGCAGTACTTC; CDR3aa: CATSGFDLGRTTYEQYF
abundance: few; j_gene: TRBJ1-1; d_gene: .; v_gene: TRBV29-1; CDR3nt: TGCAGCGTTGTCAAGGGCTTTGGGGACACTGAAGCTTTCTTT; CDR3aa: CSVVKGFGDTEAFF
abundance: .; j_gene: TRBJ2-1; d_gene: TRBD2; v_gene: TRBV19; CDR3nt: TGTGCCAGTACCCCGACTAGCGGGGGTCTTAATGAGCAGTTCTTC; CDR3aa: CASTPTSGGLNEQFF
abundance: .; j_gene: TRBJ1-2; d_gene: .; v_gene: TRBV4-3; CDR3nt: TGCGCCAGCAGCCAAGAGGACAGTTCTAACTATGGCTACACCTTC; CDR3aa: CASSQEDSSNYGYTF
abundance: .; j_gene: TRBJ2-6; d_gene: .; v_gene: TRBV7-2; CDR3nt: TGTGCCAGCAGCTTCTACATCTCTGGGGCCAACGTCCTGACTTTC; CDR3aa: CASSFYISGANVLTF
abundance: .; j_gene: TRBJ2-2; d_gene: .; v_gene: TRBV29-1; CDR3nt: TGCAGCGTTGACCAGGGATTTACCGGGGAGCTGTTTTTT; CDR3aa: CSVDQGFTGELFF
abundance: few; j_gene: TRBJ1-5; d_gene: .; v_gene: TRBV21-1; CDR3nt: TGTGCCAGCGGCACAGCGAGAAATCAGCCCCAGCATTTT; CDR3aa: CASGTARNQPQHF
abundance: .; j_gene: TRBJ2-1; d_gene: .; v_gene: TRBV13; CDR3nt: TGTGCCAGCAGCTTAGAAGGCAGCGATGAGCAGTTCTTC; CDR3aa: CASSLEGSDEQFF
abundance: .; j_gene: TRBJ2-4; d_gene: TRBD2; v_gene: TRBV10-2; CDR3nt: TGCGCCAGCAGGGGCCAACTAGCGGACATTCAGTACTTC; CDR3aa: CASRGQLADIQYF
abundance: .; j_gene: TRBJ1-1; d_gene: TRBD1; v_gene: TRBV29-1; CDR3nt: TGCAGCGTCGATGACAGGGGTCATTCTGAAGCTTTCTTT; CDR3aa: CSVDDRGHSEAFF
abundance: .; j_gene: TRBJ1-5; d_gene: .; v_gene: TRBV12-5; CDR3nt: TGTGCTAGTGGTTTGGTACGCGATCAGCCCCAGCATTTT; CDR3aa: CASGLVRDQPQHF
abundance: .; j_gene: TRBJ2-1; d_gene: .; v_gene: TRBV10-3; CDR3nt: TGTGCCATCAGCAGGGAGGATTACAATGAGCAGTTCTTC; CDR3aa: CAISREDYNEQFF
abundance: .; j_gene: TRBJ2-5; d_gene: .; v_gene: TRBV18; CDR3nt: TGTGCCAGCTCCTCCGATCCCAAAGAGACCCAGTACTTC; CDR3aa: CASSSDPKETQYF
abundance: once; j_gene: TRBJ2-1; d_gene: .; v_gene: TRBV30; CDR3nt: TGTGCCTGGACTGGCCTTGCCTCCTACAATGAGCAGTTCTTC; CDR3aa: CAWTGLASYNEQFF
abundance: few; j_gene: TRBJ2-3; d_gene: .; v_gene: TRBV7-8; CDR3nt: TGTGCCAGCAGGGCGGGACAGACTAGCACAGATACGCAGTATTTT; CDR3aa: CASRAGQTSTDTQYF
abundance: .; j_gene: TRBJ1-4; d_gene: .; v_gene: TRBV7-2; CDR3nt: TGTGCCAGCTCAGTACAGGGTCCTGAAGAAAAACTGTTTTTT; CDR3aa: CASSVQGPEEKLFF
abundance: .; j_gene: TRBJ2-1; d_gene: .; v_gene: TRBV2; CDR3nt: TGTGCCAGCAGGGAGGACGGCATTTCCTACAATGAGCAGTTCTTC; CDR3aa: CASREDGISYNEQFF
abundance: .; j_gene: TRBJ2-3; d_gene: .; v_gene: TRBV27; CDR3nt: TGTGCCAGCAGTTACAGGAGAACAGATACGCAGTATTTT; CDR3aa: CASSYRRTDTQYF
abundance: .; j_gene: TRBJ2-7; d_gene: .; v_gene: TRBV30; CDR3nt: TGTGCCTGGAGTGTTGGCCGCGCCGAGCAGTACTTC; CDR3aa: CAWSVGRAEQYF
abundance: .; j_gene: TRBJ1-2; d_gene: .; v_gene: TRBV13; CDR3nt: TGTGCCAGCAGCTTAGGGGGAGGTACTAACTATGGCTACACCTTC; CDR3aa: CASSLGGGTNYGYTF
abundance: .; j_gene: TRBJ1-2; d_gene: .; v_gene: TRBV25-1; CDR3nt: TGTGCCAGCAGCCAGGGCGGGGGCTATGGCTACACCTTC; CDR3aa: CASSQGGGYGYTF
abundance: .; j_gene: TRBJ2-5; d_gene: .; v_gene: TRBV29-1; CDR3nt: TGCAGCCCGATAGGGGGTTCGGGGGCCCAGTACTTC; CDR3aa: CSPIGGSGAQYF
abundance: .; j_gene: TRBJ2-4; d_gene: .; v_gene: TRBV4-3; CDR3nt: TGCGCCAGCAGCCAAGATTTAAGTCCCGGCCTCAAAAACATTCAGTACTTC; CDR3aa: CASSQDLSPGLKNIQYF
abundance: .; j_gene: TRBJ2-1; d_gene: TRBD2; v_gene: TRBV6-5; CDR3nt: TGTGCCAGCAGCCCACTAGCGGGCAAACACAATGAGCAGTTCTTC; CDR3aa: CASSPLAGKHNEQFF
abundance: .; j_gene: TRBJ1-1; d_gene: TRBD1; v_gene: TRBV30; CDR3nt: TGTGCCTGGAGTACAGGGGGCTACACTGAAGCTTTCTTT; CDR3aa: CAWSTGGYTEAFF
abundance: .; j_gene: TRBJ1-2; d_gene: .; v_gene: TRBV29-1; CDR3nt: TGCAGCGTTGAAGATGGGGGAGCCAGCTATGGCTACACCTTC; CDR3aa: CSVEDGGASYGYTF
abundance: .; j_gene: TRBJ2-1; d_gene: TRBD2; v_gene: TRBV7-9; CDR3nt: TGTGCCACCGGACTAGCGGGGCTAACCTACAATGAGCAGTTCTTC; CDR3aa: CATGLAGLTYNEQFF
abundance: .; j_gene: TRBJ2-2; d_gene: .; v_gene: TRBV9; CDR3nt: TGTGCCAGCAGGGGGGCCACCCGAGGCACCGGGGAGCTGTTTTTT; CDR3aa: CASRGATRGTGELFF
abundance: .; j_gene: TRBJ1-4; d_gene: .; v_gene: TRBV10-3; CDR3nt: TGTGCCATCAGTGAGGCAGACGGCTTAAATGAAAAACTGTTTTTT; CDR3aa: CAISEADGLNEKLFF
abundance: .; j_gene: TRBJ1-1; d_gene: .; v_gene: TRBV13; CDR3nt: TGTGCCAGCCAGAGGGAGTACACTGAAGCTTTCTTT; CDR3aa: CASQREYTEAFF
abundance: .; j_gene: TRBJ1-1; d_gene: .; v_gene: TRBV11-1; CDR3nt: TGTGCCAGCAGACCACGGCCGGAGGGATTGAACACTGAAGCTTTCTTT; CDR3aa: CASRPRPEGLNTEAFF
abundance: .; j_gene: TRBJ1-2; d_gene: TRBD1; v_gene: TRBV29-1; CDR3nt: TGCAGCGTTGAAGATAGGGACAGGGGACCGTTCTATGGCTACACCTTC; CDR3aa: CSVEDRDRGPFYGYTF
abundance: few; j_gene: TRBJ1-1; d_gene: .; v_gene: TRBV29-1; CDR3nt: TGCAGCGTTGACGCTGGGGCCCTGGGAGCTTTCTTT; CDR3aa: CSVDAGALGAFF
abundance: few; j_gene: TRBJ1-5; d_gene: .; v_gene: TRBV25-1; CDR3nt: TGTGCCAGCAGTGCAGCGGGGGTCGGGAGCAATCAGCCCCAGCATTTT; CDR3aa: CASSAAGVGSNQPQHF
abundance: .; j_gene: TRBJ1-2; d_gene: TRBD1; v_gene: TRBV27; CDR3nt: TGTGCCAGCAGTTCAATCACAGGGGCAGGGGGCTACACCTTC; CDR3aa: CASSSITGAGGYTF
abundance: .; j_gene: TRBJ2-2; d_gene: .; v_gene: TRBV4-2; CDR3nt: TGTGCCAGCAGCCAAGATAACACCGGGGAGCTGTTTTTT; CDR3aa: CASSQDNTGELFF
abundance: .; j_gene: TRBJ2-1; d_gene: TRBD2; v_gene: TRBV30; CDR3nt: TGTGCCGCCTCGCTAGCGGGGGGGTACAATGAGCAGTTCTTC; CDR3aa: CAASLAGGYNEQFF
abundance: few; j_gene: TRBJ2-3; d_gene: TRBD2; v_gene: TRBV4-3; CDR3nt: TGCGCCAGCAGCGCCCGGACTAGCGGGGGAGGCACAGATACGCAGTATTTT; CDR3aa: CASSARTSGGGTDTQYF
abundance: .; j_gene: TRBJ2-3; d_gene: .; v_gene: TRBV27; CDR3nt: TGTGCCAGCAGTTTATCCAGGGGTGCAGATACGCAGTATTTT; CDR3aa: CASSLSRGADTQYF
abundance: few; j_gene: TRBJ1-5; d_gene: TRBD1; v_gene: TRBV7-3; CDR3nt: TGTGCCAGCAGCCCCCAAGGAGGGGGCGAGTGGAATCAGCCCCAGCATTTT; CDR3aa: CASSPQGGGEWNQPQHF
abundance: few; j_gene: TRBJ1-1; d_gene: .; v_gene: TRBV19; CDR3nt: TGTGCCAGTACCCTAGGCAGCACTGAAGCTTTCTTT; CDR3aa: CASTLGSTEAFF
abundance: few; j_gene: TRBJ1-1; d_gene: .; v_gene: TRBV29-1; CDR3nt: TGCAGCGTTAAGGACGGGAACACTGAAGCTTTCTTT; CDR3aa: CSVKDGNTEAFF